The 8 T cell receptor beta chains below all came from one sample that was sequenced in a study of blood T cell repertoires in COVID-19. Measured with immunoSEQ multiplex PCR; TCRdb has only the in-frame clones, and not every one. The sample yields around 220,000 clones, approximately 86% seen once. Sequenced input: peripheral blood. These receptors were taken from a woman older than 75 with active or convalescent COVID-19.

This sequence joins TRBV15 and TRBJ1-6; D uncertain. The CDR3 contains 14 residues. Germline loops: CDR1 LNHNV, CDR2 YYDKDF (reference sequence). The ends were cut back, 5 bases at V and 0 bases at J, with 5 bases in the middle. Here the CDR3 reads CATSGSSYNSPLHF. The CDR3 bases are TGTGCCACCAGCGGGAGCTCCTATAATTCACCCCTCCACTTT.

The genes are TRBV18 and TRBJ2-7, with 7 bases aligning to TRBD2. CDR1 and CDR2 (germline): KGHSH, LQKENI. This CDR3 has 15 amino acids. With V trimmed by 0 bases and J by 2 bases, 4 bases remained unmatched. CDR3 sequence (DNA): TGTGCCAGCTCACCACCGGGGAGGGCAACCTACGAGCAGTACTTC. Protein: CASSPPGRATYEQYF.

This CDR3 is CASSVGASGMLGNEQFF. CDR3 nucleotides: TGTGCCAGCAGCGTAGGGGCTAGCGGGATGTTGGGCAATGAGCAGTTCTTC. The gene calls are TRBV9 and TRBJ2-1; 9 bases are shared with TRBD2. CDR1 and CDR2 (germline): SGDLS, YYNGEE. This CDR3 has 17 amino acids. Trimming removed 0 bases from V and 6 bases from J; junction bases left unmatched: 10.

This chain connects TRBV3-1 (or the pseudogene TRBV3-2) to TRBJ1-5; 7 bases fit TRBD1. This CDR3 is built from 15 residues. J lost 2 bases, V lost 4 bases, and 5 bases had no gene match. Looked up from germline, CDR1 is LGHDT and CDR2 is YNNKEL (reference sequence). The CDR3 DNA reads TGTGCCAGCAGCCGCACCACAGGGGGCAATCAGCCCCAGCATTTT. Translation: CASSRTTGGNQPQHF.

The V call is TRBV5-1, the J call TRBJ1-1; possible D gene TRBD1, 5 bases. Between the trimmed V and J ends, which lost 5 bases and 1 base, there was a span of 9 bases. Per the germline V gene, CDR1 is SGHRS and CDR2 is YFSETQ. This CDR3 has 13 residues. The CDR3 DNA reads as TGCGCCAGCAGAACGGACACGAACACTGAAGCTTTCTTT. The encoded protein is CASRTDTNTEAFF.

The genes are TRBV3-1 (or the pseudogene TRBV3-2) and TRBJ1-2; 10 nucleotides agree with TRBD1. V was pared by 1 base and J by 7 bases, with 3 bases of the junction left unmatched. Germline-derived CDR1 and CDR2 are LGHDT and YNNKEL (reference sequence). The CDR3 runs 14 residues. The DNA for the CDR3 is TGTGCCAGCAGCCAAGGACAGGGGGCGTCTGGCTACACCTTC. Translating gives CASSQGQGASGYTF.

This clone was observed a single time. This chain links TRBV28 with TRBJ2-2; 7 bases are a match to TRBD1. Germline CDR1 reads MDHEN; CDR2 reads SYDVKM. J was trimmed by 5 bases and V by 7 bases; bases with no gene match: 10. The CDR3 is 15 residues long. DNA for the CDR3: TGTGCCAGCATAGGGACAGCTCCTCGGACCGGGGAGCTGTTTTTT. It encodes CASIGTAPRTGELFF.

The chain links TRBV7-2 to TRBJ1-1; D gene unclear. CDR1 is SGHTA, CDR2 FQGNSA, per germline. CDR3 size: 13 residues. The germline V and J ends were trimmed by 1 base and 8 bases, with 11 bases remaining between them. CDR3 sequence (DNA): TGTGCCAGCAGCTTAGGACGGACTGTGGAAGCTTTCTTT. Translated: CASSLGRTVEAFF.